This T cell receptor (beta chain) stems from a study of T cell repertoires in cytomegalovirus infection. About the study: CMV infection together with matching HLA type was indicated by public TCR beta signatures.

A remark on this clonotype: Its specificity is not known.

General study findings and limits: CMV-specific HLA-C-restricted TCR beta clonotypes dominated the ex vivo response.

MiXCR, applied by TCRdb to the reads, yields one record per CDR3 protein. The sample records a few hundred thousand distinct CDR3 sequences, about two fifths being singletons. The V segment lost 6 bases and the J segment 6 bases; nucleotides outside the gene matches: 6. The CDR3 has 13 amino acids. Germline V gene data show CDR1 as PRHDT and CDR2 as FYEKMQ (reference sequence). The source material was cultured PBMCs, sampled from culture after CMV antigen stimulation. This TCR was sampled from a human donor in good health (CMV status not recorded). Some clones in this sample may be carry-over from other donors' samples. The chain uses TRBV13 and TRBJ2-3; the match to TRBD1 covers 7 bases. DNA for the CDR3: TGTGCCAGCAGATCGACAGGGTCGGATACGCAGTATTTT. This codes for CASRSTGSDTQYF.